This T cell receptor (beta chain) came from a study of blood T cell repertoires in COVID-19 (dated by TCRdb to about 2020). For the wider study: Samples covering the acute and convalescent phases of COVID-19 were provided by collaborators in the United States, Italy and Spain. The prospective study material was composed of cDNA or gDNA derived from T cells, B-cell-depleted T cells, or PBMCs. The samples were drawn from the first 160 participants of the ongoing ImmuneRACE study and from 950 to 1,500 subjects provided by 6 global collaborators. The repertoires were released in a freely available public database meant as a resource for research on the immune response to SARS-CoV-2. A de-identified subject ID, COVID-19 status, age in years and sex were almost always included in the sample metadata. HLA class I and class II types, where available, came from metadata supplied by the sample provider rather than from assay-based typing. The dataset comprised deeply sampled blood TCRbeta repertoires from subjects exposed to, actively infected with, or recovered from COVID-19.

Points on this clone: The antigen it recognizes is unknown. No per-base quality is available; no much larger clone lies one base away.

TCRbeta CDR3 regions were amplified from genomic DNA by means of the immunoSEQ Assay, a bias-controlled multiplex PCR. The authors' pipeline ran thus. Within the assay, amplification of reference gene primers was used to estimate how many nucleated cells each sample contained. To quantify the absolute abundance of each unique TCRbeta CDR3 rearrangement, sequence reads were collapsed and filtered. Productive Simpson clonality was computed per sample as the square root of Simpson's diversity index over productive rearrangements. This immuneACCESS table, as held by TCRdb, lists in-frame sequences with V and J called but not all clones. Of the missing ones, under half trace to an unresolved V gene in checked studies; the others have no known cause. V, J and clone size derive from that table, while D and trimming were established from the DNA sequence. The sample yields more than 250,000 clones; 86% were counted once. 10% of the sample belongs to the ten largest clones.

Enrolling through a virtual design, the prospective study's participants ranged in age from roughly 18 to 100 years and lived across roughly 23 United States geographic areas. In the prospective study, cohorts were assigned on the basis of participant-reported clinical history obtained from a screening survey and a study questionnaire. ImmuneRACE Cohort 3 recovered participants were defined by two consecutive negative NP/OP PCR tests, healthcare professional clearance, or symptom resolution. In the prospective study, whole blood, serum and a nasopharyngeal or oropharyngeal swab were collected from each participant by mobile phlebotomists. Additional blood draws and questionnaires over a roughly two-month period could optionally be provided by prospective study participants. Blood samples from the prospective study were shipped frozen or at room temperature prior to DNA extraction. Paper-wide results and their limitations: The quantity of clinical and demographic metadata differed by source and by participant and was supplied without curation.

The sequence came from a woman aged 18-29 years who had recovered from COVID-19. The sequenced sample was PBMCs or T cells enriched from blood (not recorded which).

The DNA sequence is given as TGTGCCAGCAGTCAATCCTCCGGGACAGTGTTTAACTATGGCTACACCTTC. This gives the protein CASSQSSGTVFNYGYTF. The chain uses TRBV28 and TRBJ1-2; the junction holds 7 bases that match TRBD1. The CDR3, cysteine through phenylalanine, is 17 amino acids long. This entry keeps only the CDR3 DNA: 51 bases, framed from base 1. CDR1 MDHEN and CDR2 SYDVKM are derived from the germline V gene. Compared with germline, V lacks 5 bases and J lacks 1 base; bases without a gene match: 13.